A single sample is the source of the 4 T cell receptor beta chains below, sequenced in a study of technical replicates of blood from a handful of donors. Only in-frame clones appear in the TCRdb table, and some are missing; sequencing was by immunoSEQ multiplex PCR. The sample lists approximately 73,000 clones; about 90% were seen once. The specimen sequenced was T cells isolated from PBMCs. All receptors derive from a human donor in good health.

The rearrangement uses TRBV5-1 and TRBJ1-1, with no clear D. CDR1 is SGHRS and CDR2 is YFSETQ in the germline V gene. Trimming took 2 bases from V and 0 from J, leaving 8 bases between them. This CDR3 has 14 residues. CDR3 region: CASSLQYMNTEAFF. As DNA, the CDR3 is TGCGCCAGCAGCTTACAGTACATGAACACTGAAGCTTTCTTT.

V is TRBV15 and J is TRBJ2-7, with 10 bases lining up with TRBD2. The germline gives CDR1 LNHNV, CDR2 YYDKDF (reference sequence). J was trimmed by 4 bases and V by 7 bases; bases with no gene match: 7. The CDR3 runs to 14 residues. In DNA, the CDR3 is TGTGCCACCACAGCGGGAGGGGGCAGGTACGAGCAGTACTTC. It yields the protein CATTAGGGRYEQYF.

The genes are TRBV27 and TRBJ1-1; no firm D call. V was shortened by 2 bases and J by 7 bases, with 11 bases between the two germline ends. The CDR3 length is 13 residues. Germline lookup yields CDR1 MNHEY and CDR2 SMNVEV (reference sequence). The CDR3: CASSLTPRGEAFF. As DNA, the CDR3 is TGTGCCAGCAGTTTAACCCCCCGGGGTGAAGCTTTCTTT.

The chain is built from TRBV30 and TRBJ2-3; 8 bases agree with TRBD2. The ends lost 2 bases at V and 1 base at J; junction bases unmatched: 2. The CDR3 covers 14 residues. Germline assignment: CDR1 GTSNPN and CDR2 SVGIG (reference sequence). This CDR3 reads CAWSIGRGTDTQYF. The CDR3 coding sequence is TGTGCCTGGAGTATCGGGAGGGGCACAGATACGCAGTATTTT.